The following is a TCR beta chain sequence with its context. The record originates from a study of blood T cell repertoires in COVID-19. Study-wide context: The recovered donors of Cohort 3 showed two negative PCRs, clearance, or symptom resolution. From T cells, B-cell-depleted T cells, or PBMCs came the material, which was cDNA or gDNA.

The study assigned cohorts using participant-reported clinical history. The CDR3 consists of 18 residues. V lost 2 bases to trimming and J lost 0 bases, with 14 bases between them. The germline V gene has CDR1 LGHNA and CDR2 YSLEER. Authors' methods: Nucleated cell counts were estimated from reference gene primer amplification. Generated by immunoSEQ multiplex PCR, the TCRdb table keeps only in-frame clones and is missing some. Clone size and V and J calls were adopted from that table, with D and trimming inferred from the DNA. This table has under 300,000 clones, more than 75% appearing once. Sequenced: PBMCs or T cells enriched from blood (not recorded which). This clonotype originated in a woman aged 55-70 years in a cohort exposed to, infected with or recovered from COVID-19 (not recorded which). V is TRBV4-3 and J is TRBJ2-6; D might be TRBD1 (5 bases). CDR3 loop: CASSQLQVPRSGANVLTF. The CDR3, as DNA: TGCGCCAGCAGCCAATTACAGGTGCCGCGCTCTGGGGCCAACGTCCTGACTTTC.